These 24 T cell receptor beta chains were all obtained from the same sample, sequenced in a study of identical twins. From the 5' RACE reads, TCRdb called clonotypes with MiXCR, one entry per CDR3 protein. The repertoire consists of fewer than 550,000 distinct CDR3 sequences, with approximately 16% occurring once and the leading ten covering 0.35% to 0.45%. The same data also went into a second study, on yellow fever vaccine responses in identical twins.

The sample taken for sequencing was CD4+ T cells sorted from blood. These receptors all stem from a woman aged 18 to 35 in good health.

This clonotype was observed a few times. The chain is built from TRBV27 and TRBJ2-2, with TRBD2 identical over 7 bases. The junction had 5 bases not matched to a gene; V was cut back by 1 base and J by 0 bases. The CDR3 spans 17 residues. The germline CDR1 and CDR2 sequences are MNHEY and SMNVEV (reference sequence). CDR3 amino acids: CASSLWVSGTNTGELFF. CDR3 DNA: TGTGCCAGCAGTTTATGGGTCAGCGGGACGAACACCGGGGAGCTGTTTTTT.

Many counts were recorded for this clonotype. The chain recombines TRBV7-9 with TRBJ1-2; D not resolved. CDR1 SEHNR and CDR2 FQNEAQ come from the germline V gene (reference sequence). V was trimmed by 4 bases and J by 8 bases, leaving 5 bases between them. The CDR3 spans 10 residues. The CDR3 reads CASSSEGYTF. DNA of the CDR3: TGTGCCAGCAGCTCCGAGGGCTACACCTTC.

This clonotype has just a few counts. V is TRBV20-1 and J is TRBJ1-5, with D possibly matching TRBD1 (5 bases). Germline V lookup: CDR1 DFQATT, CDR2 SNEGSKA (reference sequence). There are 13 residues in the CDR3. This CDR3 reads CSVQGLGNQPQHF. The DNA for the CDR3 is TGCAGCGTCCAGGGTTTGGGCAATCAGCCCCAGCATTTT.

The chain carries TRBV20-1 and TRBJ1-5; D is possibly TRBD1 (5 bases). CDR1 is DFQATT, CDR2 SNEGSKA, per germline (reference sequence). V shed 4 bases and J shed 0 bases, with 13 bases lying between them. CDR3 length equals 15 residues. The CDR3 region is CSATQELLSNQPQHF. The CDR3 DNA sequence: TGCAGTGCTACACAGGAACTACTTAGCAATCAGCCCCAGCATTTT.

V usage is TRBV4-1 and J usage is TRBJ2-3; TRBD2 matches at 10 bases. Germline loops: CDR1 MGHRA, CDR2 YSYEKL. The V segment lost 0 bases and the J segment 5 bases; nucleotides outside the gene matches: 8. The CDR3 totals 17 residues. CDR3 bases: TGCGCCAGCAGCCAAGATCCCCGAGCGGGGGGGCAAGATACGCAGTATTTT. This sequence encodes CASSQDPRAGGQDTQYF.

This clonotype was seen a few times. The chain is built from TRBV5-5 and TRBJ2-1; D not certain. Trimming shortened V by 4 bases and J by 10 bases, and 9 bases separated the two germline ends. Germline loops: CDR1 SGHKS, CDR2 YYEKEE (reference sequence). The CDR3 runs to 11 residues. The chain's CDR3 is CASSPRREQFF. The CDR3 DNA reads TGTGCCAGCAGCCCCCGGCGGGAGCAGTTCTTC. The whole variable domain, filled in from reference TRBV5-5 and TRBJ2-1, reads DAGVTQSPTHLIKTRGQQVTLRCSPISGHKSVSWYQQVLGQGPQFIFQYYEKEERGRGNFPDRFSARQFPNYSSELNVNALLLGDSALYLCASSPRREQFFGPGTRLTVL.

The chain is built from TRBV20-1 and TRBJ2-3; D unresolved. The germline V and J ends were trimmed by 6 bases and 1 base, with 14 bases remaining between them. Germline V gene data show CDR1 as DFQATT and CDR2 as SNEGSKA (reference sequence). CDR3 length equals 14 residues. CDR3 sequence (DNA): TGCAGTGCCCTCATGCGCTCCCGCACAGATACGCAGTATTTT. As protein: CSALMRSRTDTQYF.

CDR3 residues: CSAPHPVQYGYTF. CDR3 nucleotides: TGCAGTGCTCCCCACCCGGTTCAGTATGGCTACACCTTC. The chain combines TRBV20-1 with TRBJ1-2; D unresolved. This CDR3 has 13 amino acids. V was cut by 5 bases and J by 5 bases, with 15 bases left in between. The germline V gene has CDR1 DFQATT and CDR2 SNEGSKA (reference sequence).

This clonotype was counted a few times. The chain couples TRBV20-1 to TRBJ2-1; D gene uncertain. The CDR3 spans 11 residues. Trimming removed 4 bases from V and 12 bases from J, with 13 bases in between. From germline, CDR1 is DFQATT and CDR2 SNEGSKA (reference sequence). The CDR3 nucleotides are TGCAGTGCTAACCCCAGCAGAGGGCAGTTCTTC. Its translation is CSANPSRGQFF.

The chain joins TRBV3-1 to TRBJ2-2; D is unresolved. V lost 2 bases and J lost 0, with 10 bases in between. Looked up from germline, CDR1 is LGHDT and CDR2 is YNNKEL (reference sequence). The CDR3 runs to 16 residues. The DNA of the CDR3 is TGTGCCAGCAGCCAATATCGTACCGCGAACACCGGGGAGCTGTTTTTT. Translated: CASSQYRTANTGELFF.

This clonotype has just a few counts. The gene calls are TRBV5-1 and TRBJ2-1; D may be TRBD1 or TRBD2 (5 bases each). From germline, CDR1 is SGHRS and CDR2 YFSETQ. There are 18 residues in the CDR3. With 4 bases removed from V and 7 bases from J, the gap between germline ends came to 27 bases. Written as DNA, the CDR3 is TGCGCCAGCAGCCCATATAAAAAGCTGGGAGAGGGGTCTAATGAGCAGTTCTTC. Translation gives CASSPYKKLGEGSNEQFF.

The chain employs TRBV12-3 or TRBV12-4 and TRBJ2-7, with D possibly TRBD1 on 5 matching bases. The CDR3 is made up of 15 amino acids. The germline V and J ends were trimmed by 5 bases and 0 bases, with 14 bases remaining between them. CDR3 sequence (DNA): TGTGCCAGCAGTGCGCGCCTGGACAACTCCTACGAGCAGTACTTC. Encoded protein: CASSARLDNSYEQYF.

The chain recombines TRBV10-3 with TRBJ2-3; D not certain. CDR3 size: 13 residues. Trimming took 4 bases from V and 1 from J, leaving 6 bases between them. Germline V CDR1 and CDR2: ENHRY, SYGVKD. The chain's CDR3 is CAISGPGTDTQYF. In DNA, the CDR3 is TGTGCCATCAGTGGGCCAGGCACAGATACGCAGTATTTT.

V gene TRBV20-1 combines with J gene TRBJ2-3, with 10 bases that match TRBD2. Germline CDR1 reads DFQATT; CDR2 reads SNEGSKA (reference sequence). The CDR3 is made up of 18 amino acids. The V gene end was trimmed by 6 bases and the J gene end by 1 base; junction bases not matched to a gene: 16. The CDR3 protein is CSAQSPAGGGEGTDTQYF. The DNA for the CDR3 is TGCAGTGCGCAATCCCCAGCGGGAGGGGGTGAGGGCACAGATACGCAGTATTTT.

This sequence joins TRBV19 and TRBJ1-1; a possible D gene is TRBD1 (5 bases). Germline values: CDR1 LNHDA, CDR2 SQIVND (reference sequence). The germline V and J ends were trimmed by 5 bases and 3 bases, with 13 bases remaining between them. CDR3 length equals 14 residues. The CDR3 DNA reads as TGTGCCAGTAGTCCCGGGACCGATTACACTGAAGCTTTCTTT. Protein: CASSPGTDYTEAFF.

In its sample, this clonotype was seen many times. The J gene is TRBJ1-1, the V gene TRBV7-9; 9 bases agree with TRBD1. The CDR3 covers 15 residues. The V segment lost 1 base and the J segment 4 bases; nucleotides outside the gene matches: 4. Germline V lookup: CDR1 SEHNR, CDR2 FQNEAQ (reference sequence). CDR3 DNA: TGTGCCAGCAGCTTAGGGGACAGGGCCGCCACTGAAGCTTTCTTT. Translation: CASSLGDRAATEAFF.

This clonotype was recorded a few times. The rearrangement joins TRBV5-1 to TRBJ2-7; no clear D. The length of the CDR3 is 13 residues. Germline V CDR1 and CDR2: SGHRS, YFSETQ. With 0 bases removed from V and 5 bases from J, the gap between germline ends came to 9 bases. As DNA, the CDR3 is TGCGCCAGCAGCTTGGCGTTGGCGAACGAGCAGTACTTC. Its translation: CASSLALANEQYF. The complete variable domain, with remaining parts taken from reference TRBV5-1 and TRBJ2-7, reads KAGVTQTPRYLIKTRGQQVTLSCSPISGHRSVSWYQQTPGQGLQFLFEYFSETQRNKGNFPGRFSGRQFSNSRSEMNVSTLELGDSALYLCASSLALANEQYFGPGTRLTVT.

The chain employs TRBV10-3 and TRBJ2-3; D might be TRBD1 (6 bases). V gave up 3 bases and J gave up 2 bases, with 12 bases separating them. The CDR3 length is 15 residues. CDR1 is ENHRY, CDR2 SYGVKD, per germline. The CDR3 region has the DNA TGTGCCATCAGTGACTACCAGGGGACCACAGATACGCAGTATTTT. Amino acids: CAISDYQGTTDTQYF.

This chain joins TRBV5-5 and TRBJ2-2; D might be TRBD2 (5 bases). The CDR3 spans 15 residues. V was pared by 2 bases and J by 7 bases, with 15 bases between. From germline, CDR1 is SGHKS and CDR2 YYEKEE (reference sequence). The DNA for the CDR3 is TGTGCCAGCAGCTTTCGGGGAGCTAATGGCGGGGAGCTGTTTTTT. Protein sequence: CASSFRGANGGELFF.

This rearrangement joins TRBV9 to TRBJ2-7; D is ambiguous. Germline V CDR1 and CDR2: SGDLS, YYNGEE. The CDR3 loop spans 13 amino acids. Trimming pared 4 bases from V and 1 base from J, leaving 9 bases between. The CDR3 DNA follows: TGTGCCAGCAGCCCCCCCAGGTCCTACGAGCAGTACTTC. Amino acid sequence: CASSPPRSYEQYF.

The chain uses TRBV12-3 or TRBV12-4 and TRBJ2-2, with D unresolved. V was pared by 8 bases and J by 0 bases, with 10 bases between. The CDR3 consists of 14 residues. The DNA for the CDR3 is TGTGCCAGCCAAGTCAGCTCGAACACCGGGGAGCTGTTTTTT. This codes for CASQVSSNTGELFF.

The chain couples TRBV29-1 to TRBJ1-1, with unresolved D. The germline V gene has CDR1 SQVTM and CDR2 ANQGSEA. V was shortened by 1 base and J by 5 bases, with 5 bases between the two germline ends. The CDR3 has 11 residues. This CDR3 is CSVEGLTEAFF. CDR3 sequence (DNA): TGCAGCGTTGAAGGCTTGACTGAAGCTTTCTTT. The complete variable domain, with remaining parts taken from reference TRBV29-1 and TRBJ1-1, reads SAVISQKPSRDICQRGTSLTIQCQVDSQVTMMFWYRQQPGQSLTLIATANQGSEATYESGFVIDKFPISRPNLTFSTLTVSNMSPEDSSIYLCSVEGLTEAFFGQGTRLTVV.

This rearrangement joins TRBV5-4 to TRBJ2-2; the D gene is possibly TRBD2 (5 bases). The CDR3 spans 14 residues. Trimming cost V 4 bases and J 6 bases, with 13 bases left between them. Germline assignment: CDR1 SGHNT and CDR2 YYREEE (reference sequence). The CDR3 region is CASSPDSLAGELFF. The CDR3 DNA reads as TGTGCCAGCAGCCCGGACTCTCTCGCCGGGGAGCTGTTTTTT.

This clonotype was recorded many times. The rearrangement joins TRBV4-1 to TRBJ2-5; no definite D call. In germline, CDR1 is MGHRA, CDR2 YSYEKL. The V end was cut by 4 bases, the J end by 1 base, with 4 bases between. This CDR3 is 12 amino acids long. CDR3 bases: TGCGCCAGCAGCCGCCCCCAAGAGACCCAGTACTTC. Translated: CASSRPQETQYF.